This record concerns one T cell receptor beta chain sequence. Trimming removed 3 bases from V and 4 bases from J; junction bases left unmatched: 6. The CDR3 contains 15 residues. Germline CDR1 is LGHNA and CDR2 is YSLEER. Assay execution took place at the deep level. Ten immunoSEQ deep assay plates held the unsorted PBMC DNA. Some clones are missing from TCRdb's copy, which holds only in-frame ones; the method was immunoSEQ multiplex PCR. Of about 480,000 clones listed, approximately 79% are singletons. This sample is part of a study of shared clonotypes between healthy human individuals. This chain joins TRBV4-3 and TRBJ1-2, with 9 bases identical to TRBD1. The material sequenced was PBMCs. The origin of this receptor is a woman in her forties in good health. Some clones in this sample may be carry-over from other donors' samples. CDR3 DNA sequence: TGCGCCAGCAGCCAGCAACAGGGGGCCGGCTATGGCTACACCTTC. Translated, it gives CASSQQQGAGYGYTF.